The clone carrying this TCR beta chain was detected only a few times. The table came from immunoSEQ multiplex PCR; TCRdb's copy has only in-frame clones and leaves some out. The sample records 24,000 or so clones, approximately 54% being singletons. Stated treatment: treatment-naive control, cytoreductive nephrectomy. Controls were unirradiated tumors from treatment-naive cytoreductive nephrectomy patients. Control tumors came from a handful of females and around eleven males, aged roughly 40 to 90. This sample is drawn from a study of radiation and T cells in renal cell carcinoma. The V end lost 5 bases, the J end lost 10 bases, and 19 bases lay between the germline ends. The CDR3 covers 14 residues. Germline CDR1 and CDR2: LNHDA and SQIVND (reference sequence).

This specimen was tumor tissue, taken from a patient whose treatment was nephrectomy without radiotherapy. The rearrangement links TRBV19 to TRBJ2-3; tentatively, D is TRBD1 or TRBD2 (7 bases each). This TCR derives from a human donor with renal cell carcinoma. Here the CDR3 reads CASSQGGLKIPQYF. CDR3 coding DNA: TGTGCCAGTAGTCAGGGGGGGCTCAAGATACCGCAGTATTTT.